The source of this T cell receptor beta chain is a study of siplizumab effects on memory and regulatory T cells. General study findings and limits: Proliferating Tregs from siplizumab cultures lacked functional confirmation of suppression. Researchers could map only a minor fraction of alloreactive clones to unstimulated subsets. Reactions containing siplizumab showed mappable alloreactive CD4+ clones averaging about 70% Treg-derived, versus approximately 28% in controls.

Between the trimmed V and J ends, which lost 7 bases and 3 bases, there was a span of 7 bases. CDR1 is SGHRS, CDR2 YFSETQ, per germline. The CDR3 is 12 residues long. The count of this clone is one. The antigen is undetermined. The method was immunoSEQ multiplex PCR; TCRdb's version includes in-frame clones alone and lacks a portion of them. The sample contains roughly 40,000 clones, roughly 90% of which appear only once. J is TRBJ2-2 and V is TRBV5-1; D call uncertain. The material sequenced was naive CD4+ T cells sorted from blood. The sequence was collected from a human donor in good health. The CDR3 coding sequence is TGCGCCAGCCAGGCGGACACCGGGGAGCTGTTTTTT. This codes for CASQADTGELFF.